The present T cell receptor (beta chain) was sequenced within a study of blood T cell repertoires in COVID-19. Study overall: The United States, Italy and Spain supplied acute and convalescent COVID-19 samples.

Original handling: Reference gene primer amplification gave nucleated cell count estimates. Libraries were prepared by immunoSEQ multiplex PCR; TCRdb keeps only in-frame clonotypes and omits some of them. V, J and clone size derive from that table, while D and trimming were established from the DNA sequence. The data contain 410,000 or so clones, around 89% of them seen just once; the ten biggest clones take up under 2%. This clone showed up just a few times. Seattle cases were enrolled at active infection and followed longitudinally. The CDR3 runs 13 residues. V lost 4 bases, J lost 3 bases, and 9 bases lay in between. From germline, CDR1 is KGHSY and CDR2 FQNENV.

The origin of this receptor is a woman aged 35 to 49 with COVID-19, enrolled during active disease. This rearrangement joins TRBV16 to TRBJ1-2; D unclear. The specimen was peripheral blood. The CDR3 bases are TGTGCCAGCAGCCGGAGTACTGACTATGGCTACACCTTC. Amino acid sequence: CASSRSTDYGYTF.